This T cell receptor beta chain came from a study of beta chain features in type 1 diabetes. Study findings and constraints: Moderately but significantly shorter TCRB CDR3s were found in Type 1 diabetes patients in all four CD4+ subsets.

This clone was observed a few times. Its specificity is not known. This CDR3 is 13 amino acids long. V was clipped by 0 bases and J by 5 bases, with 8 bases between them. Per germline, CDR1 SGHRS and CDR2 YFSETQ. Reverse transcribing all isolated RNA meant expressed TCRB transcripts were sequenced. Libraries were prepared by immunoSEQ multiplex PCR; TCRdb keeps only in-frame clonotypes and omits some of them. The profile covers some 640,000 clones, with about 14% appearing a single time and just under 0.04% taken by the ten largest. The TCR sequence derives from a young man with type 1 diabetes. Specimen: naive CD4+ T cells from blood. This chain uses TRBV5-1 with TRBJ1-1; D remains unclear. The CDR3 nucleotides are TGCGCCAGCAGCTTGGACAGCGGAACTGAAGCTTTCTTT. Translating it yields CASSLDSGTEAFF. Variable domain in full (rest from reference TRBV5-1 and TRBJ1-1): KAGVTQTPRYLIKTRGQQVTLSCSPISGHRSVSWYQQTPGQGLQFLFEYFSETQRNKGNFPGRFSGRQFSNSRSEMNVSTLELGDSALYLCASSLDSGTEAFFGQGTRLTVV.